This T cell receptor (beta chain) was profiled in a study of shared clonotypes between healthy human individuals. This clone was detected only once. Cells designated naive CD8 were CD45RO-negative and were positively selected for CCR7, with terminally differentiated effector memory CD45RA+ cells excluded. Germline CDR1 and CDR2: MDHEN and SYDVKM. Trimming pared 2 bases from V and 4 bases from J, leaving 11 bases between. The CDR3 has 15 amino acids. In the original workflow: ImmunoSEQ sequences covered only the junction and lacked quality scores; filtering therefore differed. The protocol was immunoSEQ multiplex PCR, while the TCRdb copy is restricted to in-frame clones and leaves out a portion. D and trimming come from the DNA, and the V and J calls and clone size come from that table. Of 1.5 million to 2.5 million clones in the sample, about 95% were seen once.

This TCR came from a man aged 18 to 29 in good health. The sample was naive CD8+ T cells sorted from blood. The chain carries TRBV28 and TRBJ1-4; no clear D. CDR3 DNA: TGTGCCAGCAGTTTAGTCCAGGAAATTAATGAAAAACTGTTTTTT. Protein product: CASSLVQEINEKLFF. Full variable domain (missing parts from reference TRBV28 and TRBJ1-4): DVKVTQSSRYLVKRTGEKVFLECVQDMDHENMFWYRQDPGLGLRLIYFSYDVKMKEKGDIPEGYSVSREKKERFSLILESASTNQTSMYLCASSLVQEINEKLFFGSGTQLSVL.